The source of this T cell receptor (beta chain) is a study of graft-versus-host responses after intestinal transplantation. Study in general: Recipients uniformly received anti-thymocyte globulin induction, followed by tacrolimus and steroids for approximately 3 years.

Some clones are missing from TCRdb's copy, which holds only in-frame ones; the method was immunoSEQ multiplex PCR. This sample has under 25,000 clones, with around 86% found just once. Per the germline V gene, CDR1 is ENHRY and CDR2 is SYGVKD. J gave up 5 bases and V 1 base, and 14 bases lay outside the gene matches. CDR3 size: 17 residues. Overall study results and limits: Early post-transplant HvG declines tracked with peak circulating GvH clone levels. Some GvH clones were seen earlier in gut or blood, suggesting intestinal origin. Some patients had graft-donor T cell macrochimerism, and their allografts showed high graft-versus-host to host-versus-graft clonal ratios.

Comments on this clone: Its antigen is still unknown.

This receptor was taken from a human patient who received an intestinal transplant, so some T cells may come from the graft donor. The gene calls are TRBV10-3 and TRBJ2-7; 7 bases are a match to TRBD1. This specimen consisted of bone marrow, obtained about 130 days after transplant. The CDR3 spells CAISEWVATGSGHEQYF. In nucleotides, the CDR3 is TGTGCCATCAGTGAGTGGGTCGCGACAGGGTCGGGACACGAGCAGTACTTC.